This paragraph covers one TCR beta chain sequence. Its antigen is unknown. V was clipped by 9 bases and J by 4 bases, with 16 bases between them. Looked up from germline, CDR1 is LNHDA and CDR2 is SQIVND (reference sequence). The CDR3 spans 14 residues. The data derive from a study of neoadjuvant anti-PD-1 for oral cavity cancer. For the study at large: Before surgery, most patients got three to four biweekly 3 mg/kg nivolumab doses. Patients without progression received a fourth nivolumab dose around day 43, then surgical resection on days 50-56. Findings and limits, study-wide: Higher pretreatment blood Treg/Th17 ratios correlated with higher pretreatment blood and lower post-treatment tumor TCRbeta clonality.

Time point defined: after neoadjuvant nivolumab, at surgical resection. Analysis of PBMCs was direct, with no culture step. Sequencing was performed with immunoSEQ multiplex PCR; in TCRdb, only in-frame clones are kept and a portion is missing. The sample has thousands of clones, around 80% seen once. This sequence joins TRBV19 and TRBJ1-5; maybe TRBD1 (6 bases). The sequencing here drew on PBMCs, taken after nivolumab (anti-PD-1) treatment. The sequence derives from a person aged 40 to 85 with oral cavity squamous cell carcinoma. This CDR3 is CASHKNRGNQPQHF. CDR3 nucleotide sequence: TGTGCCAGCCATAAGAATAGGGGGAATCAGCCCCAGCATTTT.